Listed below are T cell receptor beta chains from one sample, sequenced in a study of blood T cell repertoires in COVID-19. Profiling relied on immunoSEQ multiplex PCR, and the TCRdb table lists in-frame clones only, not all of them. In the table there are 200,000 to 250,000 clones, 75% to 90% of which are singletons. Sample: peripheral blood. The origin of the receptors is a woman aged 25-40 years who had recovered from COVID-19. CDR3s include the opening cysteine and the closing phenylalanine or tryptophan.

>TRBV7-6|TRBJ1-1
CASSLYATGVAEAFF
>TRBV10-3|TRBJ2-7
CAIKQDYEQYF
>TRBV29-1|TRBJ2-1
CSVAGASYNEQFF
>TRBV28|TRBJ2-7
CSTFDRGQRVYEQYF
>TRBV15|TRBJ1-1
CATSSHRVLDTEAFF
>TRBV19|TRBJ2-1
CASSIGSGVSYNEQFF
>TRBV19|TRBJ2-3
CASRRRGTDTQYF
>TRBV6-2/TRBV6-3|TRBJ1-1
CASSYTLRGRRDTEAFF
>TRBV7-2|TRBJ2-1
CASSLAYRGARNEQFF
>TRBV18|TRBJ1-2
CASSPRVGPQGGGYTF
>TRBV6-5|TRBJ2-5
CASISAGGPQETQYF
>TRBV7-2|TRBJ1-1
CASSLDRDTEAFF
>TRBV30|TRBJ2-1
CALTNRGLPYNEQFF
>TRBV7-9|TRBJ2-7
CASSLSQATYEQYF
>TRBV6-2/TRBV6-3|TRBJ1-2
CASSDRSGYTF
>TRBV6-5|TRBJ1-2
CASRGGTVNYGYTF
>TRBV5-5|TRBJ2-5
CASSTGQGAADQETQYF
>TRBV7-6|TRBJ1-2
CASSLGAAGGSDDYGYTF
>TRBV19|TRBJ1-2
CASSITGGRGYGYTF
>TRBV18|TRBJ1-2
CASSPTGAGGYTF
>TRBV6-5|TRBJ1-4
CASKTTAATNEKLFF
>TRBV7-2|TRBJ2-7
CASRLTSEGSYEQYF
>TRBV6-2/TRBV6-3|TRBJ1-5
CASSYFGTGVLSNQPQHF
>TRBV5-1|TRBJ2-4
CASSLGVGRELLPKNIQYF
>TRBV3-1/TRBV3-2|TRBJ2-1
CASSQDKAGGRNEQFF
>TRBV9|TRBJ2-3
CASSAASGDFTDTQYF
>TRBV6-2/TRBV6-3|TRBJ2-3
CASSYRLGATSTDTQYF
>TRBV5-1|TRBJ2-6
CASSPYRAGANVLTF
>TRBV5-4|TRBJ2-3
CASSSSGGAEDTQYF
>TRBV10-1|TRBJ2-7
CASRPGRDYEQYF
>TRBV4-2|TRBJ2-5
CASSQGEAGGPQETQYF
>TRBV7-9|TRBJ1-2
CASSLGDGYTF
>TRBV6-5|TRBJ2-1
CASSSGESSYNEQFF
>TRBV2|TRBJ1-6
CASSDLPNRISPLHF
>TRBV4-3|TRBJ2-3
CASSRSLGTSGGSTDTQYF
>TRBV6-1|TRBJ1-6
CASSEPGQGNSPLHF
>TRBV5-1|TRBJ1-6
CASSDLQGSGSPLHF
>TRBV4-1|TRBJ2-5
CASSQFWSSGQETQYF
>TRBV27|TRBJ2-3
CASSPNGVTSTDTQYF
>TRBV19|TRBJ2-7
CASSIYPKGLAGSGIEQYF
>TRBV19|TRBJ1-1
CASSTEVGTEAFF
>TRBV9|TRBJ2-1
CASSPSLSPVKKFF
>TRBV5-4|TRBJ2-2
CASSYSGGYTGELFF
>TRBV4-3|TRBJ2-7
CASSQEDRVGEQYF
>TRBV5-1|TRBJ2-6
CASLRGDSSSGANVLTF